This T cell receptor (beta chain) was identified during a study of blood T cells in healthy people across ages. On the study more broadly: Per two T cells, about one barcoded beta molecule was captured through template switching.

A J-beta primer mix and a sample-barcoded 5' primer were used in a second PCR of about 7 to 12 cycles. At least 3 million CDR3-containing paired-end reads were obtained per sample. TCRdb called the 5' RACE reads again in MiXCR, with one record for every CDR3 protein. The sample consists of 750,000 to 950,000 distinct CDR3 sequences, about 53% of them appearing once. Donors each provided 8 to 10 milliliters of peripheral blood. Per-sample PBMC isolation yielded at least 6 million cells. This clonotype was detected a few times. Trimming cost V 3 bases and J 1 base; bases outside gene matches: 2. Germline assignment: CDR1 DFQATT and CDR2 SNEGSKA (reference sequence). The CDR3 runs to 13 residues.

The material sequenced was blood. The rearrangement uses TRBV20-1 and TRBJ2-7; 8 bases map to TRBD2. The TCR comes from a man of 80 years or more in good health. Written as DNA, the CDR3 is TGCAGTGCTAGCGGCGGGAGGTCCTACGAGCAGTACTTC. Translation: CSASGGRSYEQYF.